This TCR beta chain came from a study of OX40 agonist ivuxolimab in advanced cancers. The repertoire was sequenced with immunoSEQ multiplex PCR; TCRdb's copy has only in-frame clones and lacks some. The data contain tens of thousands of clones, approximately 91% of them singletons. There are 13 residues in the CDR3. CDR1 is LNHNV, CDR2 YYDKDF, per germline (reference sequence). V was trimmed by 4 bases and J by 1 base, leaving 7 bases between them. V gene TRBV15 combines with J gene TRBJ1-1; D unresolved. The sample in question was CD4+ or CD8+ T cells sorted from blood, obtained in a trial of the OX40 agonist ivuxolimab. The receptor comes from an adult with an advanced solid tumor such as melanoma, head and neck, liver or kidney cancer. CDR3 region: CATSTPQNTEAFF. The CDR3 DNA sequence: TGTGCCACCAGCACCCCACAGAACACTGAAGCTTTCTTT.